The rows below give T cell receptor beta chains drawn from one sample of a study of STAT5B mutations in CD4+ large granular lymphocyte leukemia. The repertoire was sequenced with immunoSEQ multiplex PCR; TCRdb's copy has only in-frame clones and lacks some. This sample has about 34,000 clones, with 88% found just once. Sequencing was performed on CD4+ T cells from blood buffy coats. These receptors originate from a human donor in good health. CDR3s leave out the opening cysteine and the closing phenylalanine or tryptophan. Fields, in order: V gene, D gene, CDR3 protein. A D gene is named only where the DNA matches it firmly.

v_gene: TRBV5-4; d_gene: TRBD1; CDR3aa: ASSLKGALYEQY
v_gene: TRBV19; d_gene: -; CDR3aa: ASTPSSGANYGYT
v_gene: TRBV18; d_gene: TRBD1; CDR3aa: ASSPIGTGPEELF
v_gene: TRBV7-2; d_gene: -; CDR3aa: ASSLVTANTEAF
v_gene: TRBV11-2; d_gene: -; CDR3aa: ASSRPGQSYEQY
v_gene: TRBV29-1; d_gene: -; CDR3aa: SATVGGQY
v_gene: TRBV6-5; d_gene: -; CDR3aa: ASSYGVDQPQH
v_gene: TRBV27; d_gene: -; CDR3aa: ASSLRGAPGYT
v_gene: TRBV5-1; d_gene: -; CDR3aa: ASSFAYMNTEAF
v_gene: TRBV19; d_gene: -; CDR3aa: ATRGGGYEQY
v_gene: TRBV7-6; d_gene: -; CDR3aa: ASSREEKGLSGYT
v_gene: TRBV27; d_gene: TRBD1; CDR3aa: ASSSFLRQGRKEKLF
v_gene: TRBV6-5; d_gene: TRBD1; CDR3aa: ASSGDRGGVLF
v_gene: TRBV2; d_gene: TRBD1; CDR3aa: VRIPGQGSEAF
v_gene: TRBV20-1; d_gene: -; CDR3aa: SISGTHGYT
v_gene: TRBV18; d_gene: -; CDR3aa: ASSPSRGTDTQY
v_gene: TRBV7-2; d_gene: -; CDR3aa: ASSQTGADTQY
v_gene: TRBV4-3; d_gene: -; CDR3aa: ASSQDAHGDRQF
v_gene: TRBV19; d_gene: -; CDR3aa: ASSPSPGRNYGYT